This T cell receptor beta chain comes out of a study of shared clonotypes between healthy human individuals. Study findings and constraints: Clonotypes which were not shared had lower generation probabilities than clonotypes that all four donors shared. Clonotype sharing among donors was thought likely to change with sequencing depth.

The naive CD8 population came from CD45RO-negative cells selected for CCR7, without terminally differentiated effector memory CD45RA+ cells. Profiled with immunoSEQ multiplex PCR; TCRdb holds only in-frame clones, not every one. The table includes some 2,000,000 clones, 85% to 95% detected once. Turning to this clone: The antigen is not known.

Specimen: naive CD8+ T cells sorted from blood. This receptor was identified in a man between 18 and 29 years old in good health.

CDR3 nucleotide sequence: TGTGCCAGCAGTGTCGGCAGCTCTGGAAACACCATATATTTT. As protein: CASSVGSSGNTIYF. The J gene is TRBJ1-3, the V gene TRBV27; D gene unclear. The V gene lost 5 bases and the J gene lost 0 bases, with 8 bases spanning the gap. From germline, CDR1 is MNHEY and CDR2 SMNVEV (reference sequence). This CDR3 region has 14 residues.